The next 12 T cell receptor beta chains were all read from a single sample in a study of vaccination and CD4 T cells after COVID-19. With the Oncomine TCR Beta short-read assay, DNA from cultured CD4+ T cells was sequenced. TCRdb analysed the PCR reads with MiXCR anew, one entry per CDR3 protein. Of about 24,000 distinct CDR3 sequences in the sample, more than 25% were seen once. Stated time point: late sampling 161 to 241 days after vaccination in three convalescent patients. Noted treatment: roughly ten-day PBMC culture with coronavirus spike peptide pools or control peptides (ViraFEST assay). These receptors lack a known antigen. The sequenced sample was CD4+ T cells from blood, cultured in vitro, obtained about 7 months after SARS-CoV-2 vaccination. These receptors came from a human donor who had recovered from COVID-19.

This clonotype was seen a handful of times. This chain links TRBV20-1 with TRBJ1-1; 8 bases are shared with TRBD1. Germline V gene data show CDR1 as DFQATT and CDR2 as SNEGSKA (reference sequence). The length of the CDR3 is 12 residues. Germline trimming cut 1 base from V and 8 bases from J; bases unmatched to any gene: 3. DNA of the CDR3: TGCAGTGCTAGAGCAGGGGGCGGGGAAGCTTTCTTT. Encoded protein: CSARAGGGEAFF.

The sample holds a few counts of this clonotype. A junction end diverges from the germline sequence, so it may reflect a read error. The V gene is TRBV6-1, the J gene TRBJ2-7; D might be TRBD1 or TRBD2, each matching 6 bases. Per the germline V gene, CDR1 is MNHNS and CDR2 is SASEGT. The CDR3 sequence is 15 residues long. In DNA, the CDR3 is TGTGCCAGCAGTAAGGGGGGTGGGACACCCTTTCAGGAGCACTTC. It specifies CASSKGGGTPFQEHF.

A few counts support this clonotype. J is TRBJ1-6 and V is TRBV19; D not certain. V was trimmed by 5 bases and J by 10 bases, leaving 12 bases between them. Germline V gene sequence: CDR1 LNHDA, CDR2 SQIVND (reference sequence). There are 13 residues in the CDR3. This chain's CDR3 is CASSEPTGSPLHF. As DNA, the CDR3 is TGTGCCAGTAGTGAACCCACGGGATCACCCCTCCACTTT.

The rearrangement links TRBV20-1 to TRBJ2-5, with D perhaps matching TRBD1 or TRBD2 (5 bases each). The CDR3 has 13 residues. Germline V gives CDR1 DFQATT, CDR2 SNEGSKA (reference sequence). V was cut by 5 bases and J by 1 base, with 11 bases left in between. The CDR3 bases are TGCAGTGCTCCAGGGAGATCCCAAGAGACCCAGTACTTC. It translates to CSAPGRSQETQYF.

This clonotype was found a few times. V usage is TRBV28 and J usage is TRBJ2-2; TRBD1 agrees at 8 bases. Germline-derived CDR1 and CDR2 are MDHEN and SYDVKM. Trimming removed 4 bases from V and 3 bases from J; junction bases left unmatched: 4. The CDR3 spans 15 residues. CDR3 coding DNA: TGTGCCAGCAGTTCGCCACAGGGGGACACCGGGGAGCTGTTTTTT. This gives the protein CASSSPQGDTGELFF.

This clonotype showed up just a few times. The chain combines TRBV20-1 with TRBJ2-1; either TRBD1 or TRBD2 may fit D (5 bases each). Trimming left V 2 bases short and J 6 bases short, with 14 bases between. This CDR3 has 14 residues. CDR1 is DFQATT, CDR2 SNEGSKA, per germline (reference sequence). CDR3 sequence: CSARQTGRSNEQFF. CDR3 in DNA: TGCAGTGCTAGACAAACGGGACGCAGCAATGAGCAGTTCTTC.

This clonotype was picked up a small number of times. The CDR3 DNA is TGTGCCAGCAGCTTATTAGGGCCCAGCTCCTACAATGAGCAGTTCTTC. Its protein is CASSLLGPSSYNEQFF. The chain combines TRBV7-3 with TRBJ2-1; no definite D call. Per germline, CDR1 SGHTA and CDR2 FQGTGA. There are 16 residues in the CDR3. V was cut by 2 bases and J by 0 bases, with 11 bases left in between.

V gene TRBV6-4 combines with J gene TRBJ2-1, with TRBD1 matching over 9 bases. The ends lost 0 bases at V and 3 bases at J; junction bases unmatched: 0. The germline gives CDR1 MRHNA, CDR2 SNTAGT. The CDR3 spans 15 residues. The CDR3 coding sequence is TGTGCCAGCAGTGACTCGACAGGGGGCTACAATGAGCAGTTCTTC. Its translation: CASSDSTGGYNEQFF.

In its sample, this clonotype was seen a few times. The chain has TRBV5-4 and TRBJ1-6; 7 nucleotides agree with TRBD1. The CDR3 extends over 15 amino acids. Germline CDR1 and CDR2: SGHNT and YYREEE (reference sequence). V lost 7 bases to trimming and J lost 5 bases; unmatched junction nucleotides: 9. The CDR3: CASGYRDRDNSPLHF. In DNA form, the CDR3 reads TGTGCCAGCGGATACCGGGACAGAGATAATTCACCCCTCCACTTT.

This chain links TRBV28 with TRBJ1-1; D unclear. Between the trimmed V and J ends, which lost 3 bases and 4 bases, there was a span of 24 bases. The V gene's germline CDR1 is MDHEN and CDR2 SYDVKM. The CDR3 has 18 amino acids. The CDR3 spells CASSFSLGWGNGRTEAFF. Here the CDR3 DNA reads TGTGCCAGCAGTTTCAGTCTCGGATGGGGTAATGGGCGCACTGAAGCTTTCTTT.

The chain uses TRBV7-2 and TRBJ2-4, with TRBD1 matching over 10 bases. The CDR3 length is 15 residues. The germline V gene has CDR1 SGHTA and CDR2 FQGNSA. V lost 5 bases and J lost 7; bases outside the gene matches: 8. The CDR3 DNA sequence: TGTGCCAGCAGCCCCAGGGACAGGGGTCATAACATTCAGTACTTC. Protein product: CASSPRDRGHNIQYF.

This clonotype has only a few counts. The chain is built from TRBV19 and TRBJ2-7; TRBD1 agrees at 8 bases. CDR3 size: 16 residues. Trimming cost V 4 bases and J 1 base; bases outside gene matches: 9. Germline V gene lookup returns CDR1 LNHDA and CDR2 SQIVND (reference sequence). The CDR3 DNA is TGTGCCAGTAGTAATCCCCACAGGGGGGATTCCTACGAGCAGTACTTC. Its translation: CASSNPHRGDSYEQYF.